This T cell receptor beta chain derives from a study of beta chain features in type 1 diabetes. The study, taken as a whole, reports: People with Type 1 diabetes carried modestly yet significantly shorter TCRB CDR3s in all four CD4+ subsets.

Points on this clone: Its antigen is unidentified.

The CDR3 has 11 residues. The V end was cut by 4 bases, the J end by 5 bases, with 5 bases between. The germline gives CDR1 LNHDA, CDR2 SQIVND (reference sequence). Expressed TCRB transcripts were sequenced because the isolated RNA had all been reverse transcribed beforehand. The repertoire was sequenced with immunoSEQ multiplex PCR; TCRdb's copy has only in-frame clones and lacks some. The sample contains 620,000 or so clones, 15% to 17% of which appear only once. On average, the one heparinised blood draw given by each donor was 90 to 150 mL. Purities over 95% were achieved in all sorted populations.

The clonotype comes from a man between 18 and 35 years old in good health. The J gene is TRBJ2-5, the V gene TRBV19; no firm D call. The sequenced material came from naive CD4+ T cells from blood. The CDR3 sequence: CASSSQETQYF. The CDR3 DNA follows: TGTGCCAGTAGTAGTCAGGAGACCCAGTACTTC.